This note documents a single T cell receptor beta chain sequence. The PCR used 60 V beta and 13 J beta primers. Produced via immunoSEQ multiplex PCR; TCRdb's table is partial and in-frame only. The repertoire consists of about 110,000 clones, with nearly 90% occurring once and the leading ten covering over 2.5%. This sample is drawn from a study of glioma-infiltrating T cells after dendritic cell vaccination. On the study more broadly: Autologous tumor lysate-pulsed dendritic cell vaccination was given between the early 2000s and the early 2010s.

Time point defined: after dendritic cell vaccination, including at tumor progression/relapse. Isocitrate dehydrogenase mutation was absent in all glioblastoma patients. Germline values: CDR1 SGHRS, CDR2 YFSETQ. The length of the CDR3 is 12 residues. After removal of 2 bases from V and 8 bases from J, the junction contained 1 base not matched to a gene. The sample was blood, taken after dendritic cell vaccination. The V and J genes are TRBV5-1 and TRBJ2-1; TRBD1 matches 7 bases. The receptor's source is a human donor with glioblastoma. The CDR3 protein is CASSLTGDEQFF. The CDR3, as DNA: TGCGCCAGCAGCTTAACAGGGGATGAGCAGTTCTTC.